What follows are 18 T cell receptor beta chains derived from one specimen sequenced in a study of cytomegalovirus exposure and HLA in healthy donors. 13 Jbeta primers and 60 Vbeta primers were used for the PCR. Some clones are missing from TCRdb's copy, which holds only in-frame ones; the method was immunoSEQ multiplex PCR. The sample lists around 140,000 clones, just over 65% occurring once. Sequenced input: PBMCs. The receptors derive from a woman aged 55-70 years in good health and CMV-seronegative.

This rearrangement joins TRBV21-1 to TRBJ1-4; the table's TRBD1 call for D was not verified on the DNA. TRBV21-1 counts as a pseudogene. The CDR3 is made up of 15 amino acids. The CDR3 sequence is CASSKAHRNPEKLFF. The CDR3 DNA sequence: TGTGCCAGCAGCAAAGCTCACAGGAATCCTGAGAAACTGTTTTTT.

This clone showed up just a few times. The chain is built from TRBV2 and TRBJ1-1, with D possibly being TRBD1 (6 bases). The length of the CDR3 is 16 residues. Trimming shortened V by 2 bases and J by 6 bases, and 19 bases separated the two germline ends. Germline CDR1 SNHLY, CDR2 FYNNEI. The CDR3 DNA follows: TGTGCCAGCAGTGAAAGTTTTCGCAGGGGTATGGCTGAAGCTTTCTTT. Amino acids: CASSESFRRGMAEAFF.

The chain is built from TRBV5-1 and TRBJ2-3; 13 bases agree with TRBD2. CDR3 length equals 15 residues. V dropped 4 bases and J dropped 6; count of bases not matched to a gene: 5. Germline loops: CDR1 SGHRS, CDR2 YFSETQ. CDR3: CASSTSGGAYDTQYF. The CDR3 nucleotides read TGCGCCAGCAGCACTAGCGGGGGGGCGTACGATACGCAGTATTTT. Complete variable domain (other parts from reference TRBV5-1 and TRBJ2-3): KAGVTQTPRYLIKTRGQQVTLSCSPISGHRSVSWYQQTPGQGLQFLFEYFSETQRNKGNFPGRFSGRQFSNSRSEMNVSTLELGDSALYLCASSTSGGAYDTQYFGPGTRLTVL.

The V gene is TRBV15, the J gene TRBJ1-1; 12 nucleotides line up with TRBD1. V dropped 1 base and J dropped 7; count of bases not matched to a gene: 4. Germline CDR1 LNHNV, CDR2 YYDKDF (reference sequence). CDR3 size: 15 residues. Here the CDR3 DNA reads TGTGCCACCAGCAGAGGGGGACAGGGGGCTGTTGAAGCTTTCTTT. Its translation is CATSRGGQGAVEAFF. Together with reference TRBV15 and TRBJ1-1, the CDR3 gives the full variable domain: DAMVIQNPRYQVTQFGKPVTLSCSQTLNHNVMYWYQQKSSQAPKLLFHYYDKDFNNEADTPDNFQSRRPNTSFCFLDIRSPGLGDTAMYLCATSRGGQGAVEAFFGQGTRLTVV.

This chain uses TRBV9 with TRBJ1-5, with 10 bases lining up with TRBD1. The V segment lost 1 base and the J segment 6 bases; nucleotides outside the gene matches: 7. This CDR3 has 16 amino acids. Looked up from germline, CDR1 is SGDLS and CDR2 is YYNGEE. As DNA, the CDR3 is TGTGCCAGCAGCGTACGACAGGGGGCGCTGGGTCAGCCCCAGCATTTT. It yields the protein CASSVRQGALGQPQHF. The full variable domain, its missing parts supplied by reference TRBV9 and TRBJ1-5, is DSGVTQTPKHLITATGQRVTLRCSPRSGDLSVYWYQQSLDQGLQFLIQYYNGEERAKGNILERFSAQQFPDLHSELNLSSLELGDSALYFCASSVRQGALGQPQHFGDGTRLSIL.

Written as DNA, the CDR3 is TGTGCCAGCAGCCCAGGGTTCATAGCGGGGGGGTACAATGAGCAGTTCTTC. Translation: CASSPGFIAGGYNEQFF. The chain is built from TRBV7-6 and TRBJ2-1; 11 bases align to TRBD2. The CDR3 totals 17 residues. Germline V gene lookup returns CDR1 SGHVS and CDR2 FNYEAQ. The V segment lost 5 bases and the J segment 4 bases; nucleotides outside the gene matches: 10.

The chain links TRBV6-1 to TRBJ1-2; D not certain. Trimming took off 6 bases at V and 5 bases at J, with 10 bases between the two ends. Germline CDR1 MNHNS, CDR2 SASEGT. The CDR3 is 12 residues long. The CDR3 loop reads CASRDGVYGYTF. DNA for the CDR3: TGTGCCAGCAGAGACGGGGTGTATGGCTACACCTTC.

This chain uses TRBV19 with TRBJ2-2; D unresolved. The V and J ends lost 3 bases and 4 bases respectively, with 18 bases between them. CDR3 length: 17 amino acids. Germline-derived CDR1 and CDR2 are LNHDA and SQIVND (reference sequence). The DNA for the CDR3 is TGTGCCAGTAGTATGACTCCACCCCCGCGAATCACCGGGGAGCTGTTTTTT. This gives the protein CASSMTPPPRITGELFF.

The V and J genes are TRBV9 and TRBJ2-7; 7 nucleotides align to TRBD2. Trimming removed 7 bases from V and 2 bases from J; junction bases left unmatched: 3. Germline V CDR1 and CDR2: SGDLS, YYNGEE. This CDR3 spans 12 amino acids. The CDR3 spells CASRAGTYEQYF. CDR3 nucleotides: TGTGCCAGCCGAGCGGGGACCTACGAGCAGTACTTC. Variable domain in full (rest from reference TRBV9 and TRBJ2-7): DSGVTQTPKHLITATGQRVTLRCSPRSGDLSVYWYQQSLDQGLQFLIQYYNGEERAKGNILERFSAQQFPDLHSELNLSSLELGDSALYFCASRAGTYEQYFGPGTRLTVT.

This chain joins TRBV6-5 and TRBJ2-1, with 12 nucleotides matching TRBD2. J gave up 8 bases and V 5 bases, and 7 bases lay outside the gene matches. CDR1 is MNHEY and CDR2 is SVGAGI in the germline V gene. This CDR3 comprises 15 residues. DNA of the CDR3: TGTGCCAGCAGTCTCGGACTAGCGGGGTCGGATGAGCAGTTCTTC. It codes for CASSLGLAGSDEQFF.

This chain links TRBV7-6 with TRBJ2-5; 9 nucleotides align to TRBD1. The CDR3 contains 14 residues. The germline V gene encodes CDR1 SGHVS and CDR2 FNYEAQ. The ends lost 5 bases at V and 5 bases at J; junction bases unmatched: 6. CDR3 region: CASSQGQGFETQYF. The DNA for the CDR3 is TGTGCCAGCAGCCAGGGACAGGGCTTTGAGACCCAGTACTTC.

V is TRBV5-5 and J is TRBJ2-5; weak D call: TRBD1 (5 bases). Germline lookup yields CDR1 SGHKS and CDR2 YYEKEE (reference sequence). The CDR3 loop spans 14 amino acids. V shed 1 base and J shed 4 bases, with 11 bases lying between them. The CDR3 nucleotides are TGTGCCAGCAGCTTGTTAGGGGATCTAGAGACCCAGTACTTC. Protein: CASSLLGDLETQYF.

The chain joins TRBV21-1 to TRBJ2-7; no DNA check was done on the table's D call, TRBD1. TRBV21-1 is tagged as a pseudogene. There are 13 residues in the CDR3. In DNA, the CDR3 is TGTGCCAGCAGCAAAGAACAGGGTTACGAGCAGTACTTC. Amino acid sequence: CASSKEQGYEQYF.

This clone was found many times. This sample also contains other DNA sequences that code for the same CDR3. This chain uses TRBV5-1 with TRBJ1-1, with a possible D match to TRBD1 (6 bases). V gave up 0 bases and J gave up 4 bases, with 7 bases separating them. Germline-derived CDR1 and CDR2 are SGHRS and YFSETQ. The CDR3 is 13 residues long. Here the CDR3 DNA reads TGCGCCAGCAGCTTGGGAGGGGGCACTGAAGCTTTCTTT. This encodes CASSLGGGTEAFF.

This CDR3 is CASSLRRGSSGANVLTF. The CDR3 coding sequence is TGTGCCAGCAGCTTAAGGCGGGGAAGCTCTGGGGCCAACGTCCTGACTTTC. The chain combines TRBV7-2 with TRBJ2-6; a possible D gene is TRBD2 (6 bases). The CDR3 extends over 17 amino acids. The germline V gene has CDR1 SGHTA and CDR2 FQGNSA. Trimming stripped 2 bases from V and 0 bases from J, with 11 bases between.

This clone was counted between two and nine times. The chain links TRBV15 to TRBJ2-2, with D possibly being TRBD1 (6 bases). In germline, CDR1 is LNHNV, CDR2 YYDKDF (reference sequence). Trimming removed 0 bases from V and 4 bases from J, with 21 bases in between. This CDR3 contains 19 residues. In DNA form, the CDR3 reads TGTGCCACCAGCAGAGATCCGCGTCGGCCAGGGGTGCGCACCGGGGAGCTGTTTTTT. Translated: CATSRDPRRPGVRTGELFF.

Comments on this clone: Distinct nucleotide sequences in the sample also encode this CDR3. V usage is TRBV19 and J usage is TRBJ1-5, with D possibly matching TRBD1 (6 bases). Between the trimmed V and J ends, which lost 4 bases and 2 bases, there was a span of 24 bases. CDR3 length: 19 amino acids. Germline V lookup: CDR1 LNHDA, CDR2 SQIVND (reference sequence). The CDR3 DNA sequence: TGTGCCAGTAGTAGCCCACCCGGGACGGGGGGCTTCGGCAATCAGCCCCAGCATTTT. It specifies CASSSPPGTGGFGNQPQHF. The variable domain in full, completed from reference TRBV19 and TRBJ1-5, reads DGGITQSPKYLFRKEGQNVTLSCEQNLNHDAMYWYRQDPGQGLRLIYYSQIVNDFQKGDIAEGYSVSREKKESFPLTVTSAQKNPTAFYLCASSSPPGTGGFGNQPQHFGDGTRLSIL.

The rearrangement links TRBV19 to TRBJ1-2; the D is unclear. CDR1 is LNHDA, CDR2 SQIVND, per germline (reference sequence). The CDR3 spans 14 residues. V was clipped by 2 bases and J by 8 bases, with 15 bases between them. CDR3 region: CASSIPPPGGGYTF. The CDR3 region has the DNA TGTGCCAGTAGTATACCGCCTCCCGGAGGGGGCTACACCTTC.